The 29 T cell receptor beta chains reported below all come from one sample, sequenced in a study of PD-1 blockade in classical Hodgkin lymphoma. Sample time point: cycle 4 day 1 (C4D1), after around six weeks of nivolumab. Following autologous stem cell transplantation, relapse occurred in every patient, and exposure to brentuximab vedotin varied. Sequenced by immunoSEQ multiplex PCR; TCRdb stores in-frame clones only, minus some. The sample carries about 90,000 clones, 75% to 95% recorded once. The starting material was peripheral blood mononuclear cells (PBMCs), obtained before the fourth cycle of nivolumab. The receptors come from a human donor with classical Hodgkin lymphoma.

This clone has a single count. The rearrangement joins TRBV4-3 to TRBJ2-3; 8 bases are shared with TRBD2. Per the germline V gene, CDR1 is LGHNA and CDR2 is YSLEER. Trimming at V came to 0 bases and at J to 6 bases, leaving 8 bases not matched to a gene. The CDR3 runs to 16 residues. CDR3 nucleotide sequence: TGCGCCAGCAGCCAAGATCGGGCGGGGGGCCTGGATACGCAGTATTTT. Its translation is CASSQDRAGGLDTQYF.

V gene TRBV7-9 combines with J gene TRBJ1-1; a possible D gene is TRBD1 (6 bases). V lost 2 bases to trimming and J lost 0 bases, with 22 bases between them. The CDR3 extends over 19 amino acids. Germline V gene sequence: CDR1 SEHNR, CDR2 FQNEAQ (reference sequence). CDR3 amino acids: CASSLIRYVGGLVNTEAFF. CDR3 DNA: TGTGCCAGCAGCTTAATTCGGTATGTTGGGGGGCTGGTGAACACTGAAGCTTTCTTT.

The chain links TRBV7-6 to TRBJ2-7, with TRBD1 identical over 8 bases. V lost 7 bases to trimming and J lost 7 bases; unmatched junction nucleotides: 15. This CDR3 comprises 15 residues. Germline CDR1 reads SGHVS; CDR2 reads FNYEAQ. CDR3 residues: CASTLVGQGVREQYF. The CDR3 region has the DNA TGTGCCAGCACCCTAGTAGGACAGGGTGTGCGAGAGCAGTACTTC.

The chain has TRBV28 and TRBJ1-3, with 7 bases identical to TRBD1. J gave up 0 bases and V 6 bases, and 5 bases lay outside the gene matches. This CDR3 region has 15 residues. Germline CDR1 and CDR2: MDHEN and SYDVKM. The CDR3 DNA reads TGTGCCAGCAGCCCGACAGGGCGCTCTGGAAACACCATATATTTT. Translation gives CASSPTGRSGNTIYF.

The chain carries TRBV18 and TRBJ2-1, with TRBD2 matching over 10 bases. V shed 1 base, J shed 7 bases, and the junction held 7 bases outside the gene matches. Germline-derived CDR1 and CDR2 are KGHSH and LQKENI. The CDR3 runs to 16 residues. CDR3 amino acids: CASSPLSGGAENEQFF. CDR3 DNA sequence: TGTGCCAGCTCACCACTCAGCGGGGGGGCCGAAAATGAGCAGTTCTTC.

The V call is TRBV28, the J call TRBJ2-4; 12 bases match TRBD1. Germline trimming cut 7 bases from V and 0 bases from J; bases unmatched to any gene: 16. The CDR3 runs to 20 residues. CDR1 is MDHEN, CDR2 SYDVKM, per germline. CDR3 sequence reads: CASTALSGQGALRAKNIQYF. The CDR3 DNA follows: TGTGCCAGCACCGCCTTGTCGGGACAGGGGGCGCTGAGAGCCAAAAACATTCAGTACTTC.

The chain couples TRBV18 to TRBJ2-2; D is possibly TRBD2 (5 bases). The V gene lost 2 bases and the J gene lost 7 bases, with 14 bases spanning the gap. This CDR3 has 15 residues. From germline, CDR1 is KGHSH and CDR2 LQKENI. This chain's CDR3 is CASSPGLVSGGELFF. In nucleotides, the CDR3 is TGTGCCAGCTCACCAGGACTTGTGTCAGGCGGGGAGCTGTTTTTT.

The chain couples TRBV18 to TRBJ2-5; unclear D gene. Germline assignment: CDR1 KGHSH and CDR2 LQKENI. The CDR3 contains 13 residues. Trimming removed 2 bases at V and 2 bases at J, with 6 bases between. CDR3 sequence reads: CASSPKGQETQYF. The CDR3 DNA reads TGTGCCAGCTCACCAAAGGGTCAAGAGACCCAGTACTTC.

The gene calls are TRBV30 and TRBJ1-5, with 8 nucleotides matching TRBD1. The CDR3 runs 17 residues. V gave up 3 bases and J gave up 0 bases; unmatched junction bases: 10. Germline V gene lookup returns CDR1 GTSNPN and CDR2 SVGIG (reference sequence). The CDR3 bases are TGTGCCTGGAGCCCCACATGGGACAGGATTAGCAATCAGCCCCAGCATTTT. Translation: CAWSPTWDRISNQPQHF.

V and J are TRBV7-9 and TRBJ2-7; weak D call: TRBD1 (8 bases). Trimming cost V 2 bases and J 5 bases, with 13 bases left between them. Germline lookup yields CDR1 SEHNR and CDR2 FQNEAQ (reference sequence). The CDR3 sequence is 14 residues long. As DNA, the CDR3 is TGTGCCAGCAGCTTACGACAGGGGAGGGACGAGCAGTACTTC. Its translation is CASSLRQGRDEQYF.

CDR3 sequence: CASSYSWGQRSPLHF. CDR3 bases: TGTGCCAGCAGTTACTCGTGGGGACAAAGATCACCCCTCCACTTT. This chain uses TRBV6-5 with TRBJ1-6; D is possibly TRBD1 (6 bases). The V end was cut by 0 bases, the J end by 10 bases, with 13 bases between. Looked up from germline, CDR1 is MNHEY and CDR2 is SVGAGI. The CDR3 runs to 15 residues.

This rearrangement joins TRBV9 to TRBJ1-5; no definite D call. Trimming shortened V by 0 bases and J by 3 bases, and 10 bases separated the two germline ends. The CDR3 totals 15 residues. Germline CDR1 and CDR2: SGDLS and YYNGEE. Here the CDR3 DNA reads TGTGCCAGCAGCGTAGAGGACGGATACAATCAGCCCCAGCATTTT. Amino acids: CASSVEDGYNQPQHF.

This CDR3 is CASSLVPVYEQYF. Here the CDR3 DNA reads TGTGCCAGCAGCTTAGTCCCAGTCTACGAGCAGTACTTC. The chain couples TRBV7-2 to TRBJ2-7; D unresolved. Germline lookup yields CDR1 SGHTA and CDR2 FQGNSA. The CDR3 totals 13 residues. With 1 base removed from V and 3 bases from J, the gap between germline ends came to 7 bases.

This clone was detected a few times. J is TRBJ1-2 and V is TRBV5-4; a weak D match, TRBD1 (6 bases). V dropped 4 bases and J dropped 2 bases, with 9 bases sitting between them. Germline CDR1 and CDR2: SGHNT and YYREEE (reference sequence). The CDR3 has 13 amino acids. The CDR3 bases are TGTGCCAGCAGCCTCGGGACAAACTATGGCTACACCTTC. This gives the protein CASSLGTNYGYTF. Supplemented by reference TRBV5-4 and TRBJ1-2, the full variable domain reads ETGVTQSPTHLIKTRGQQVTLRCSSQSGHNTVSWYQQALGQGPQFIFQYYREEENGRGNFPPRFSGLQFPNYSSELNVNALELDDSALYLCASSLGTNYGYTFGSGTRLTVV.

V is TRBV19 and J is TRBJ2-7; D is unclear. Trimming stripped 5 bases from V and 3 bases from J, with 14 bases between. This CDR3 has 14 residues. Germline-derived CDR1 and CDR2 are LNHDA and SQIVND (reference sequence). The CDR3 bases are TGTGCCAGTAGTCCCTCGATCGGCAACTACGAGCAGTACTTC. Protein: CASSPSIGNYEQYF.

The rearrangement uses TRBV6-6 and TRBJ2-3; 7 nucleotides align to TRBD1. The CDR3 is made up of 13 amino acids. In germline, CDR1 is MNHNY, CDR2 SVGAGI (reference sequence). J lost 2 bases, V lost 10 bases, and 6 bases had no gene match. CDR3 sequence reads: CATKDRSTDTQYF. DNA for the CDR3: TGTGCCACTAAGGACAGGTCCACAGATACGCAGTATTTT.

About this clone: The same CDR3 also results from other DNA sequences found in this sample. The genes are TRBV29-1 and TRBJ1-1; 9 nucleotides match TRBD1. This CDR3 is 11 amino acids long. V was clipped by 5 bases and J by 14 bases; unmatched bases: 9. Germline assignment: CDR1 SQVTM and CDR2 ANQGSEA. In nucleotides, the CDR3 is TGCAGCGTTTACAGGGGGCGGGGGGCGTTCTTT. It yields the protein CSVYRGRGAFF.

This chain links TRBV6-1 with TRBJ2-7; D may be TRBD1 (6 bases). This CDR3 is built from 14 residues. Germline CDR1 MNHNS, CDR2 SASEGT. The V gene lost 2 bases and the J gene lost 4 bases, with 12 bases spanning the gap. The CDR3 region has the DNA TGTGCCAGCAGTGAACCGACAGGACCATACGAGCAGTACTTC. It specifies CASSEPTGPYEQYF.

The J gene is TRBJ2-7, the V gene TRBV28; TRBD1 aligns across 9 bases. The J segment lost 1 base and the V segment lost 2 bases, leaving 3 bases of the junction unmatched. Germline assignment: CDR1 MDHEN and CDR2 SYDVKM. The CDR3 is 15 residues long. Here the CDR3 reads CASSLPGQGSYEQYF. DNA of the CDR3: TGTGCCAGCAGTTTACCGGGACAGGGATCCTACGAGCAGTACTTC.

Only one count was recorded for this clone. This chain uses TRBV6-6 with TRBJ2-7, with 13 nucleotides matching TRBD2. J lost 2 bases, V lost 2 bases, and 0 bases had no gene match. CDR3 length: 15 amino acids. CDR1 and CDR2 (germline): MNHNY, SVGAGI (reference sequence). CDR3 sequence (DNA): TGTGCCAGCAGTTACGGGACTAGCGGGACCTACGAGCAGTACTTC. This codes for CASSYGTSGTYEQYF.

The CDR3 sequence: CASSPGQIYEQYF. The CDR3 nucleotides read TGCGCCAGCAGCCCCGGACAGATTTACGAGCAGTACTTC. The chain recombines TRBV4-3 with TRBJ2-7; D might be TRBD1 (6 bases). V dropped 4 bases and J dropped 4 bases, with 11 bases sitting between them. The CDR3 is 13 amino acids. Germline V gene data show CDR1 as LGHNA and CDR2 as YSLEER.

CDR3 bases: TGCGCCAGCGAAGGGGCGGGGGGGTATCCAGATACGCAGTATTTT. Its protein is CASEGAGGYPDTQYF. This chain uses TRBV10-2 with TRBJ2-3, with 9 nucleotides matching TRBD2. Germline CDR1 WSHSY, CDR2 SAAADI. V dropped 8 bases and J dropped 4; count of bases not matched to a gene: 10. This CDR3 region has 15 residues.

This chain connects TRBV7-6 to TRBJ2-2; D uncertain. V shed 1 base and J shed 6 bases, with 6 bases lying between them. This CDR3 contains 13 residues. Germline V gene data show CDR1 as SGHVS and CDR2 as FNYEAQ. CDR3 amino acids: CASSLDGAGELFF. The DNA of the CDR3 is TGTGCCAGCAGCTTAGATGGGGCCGGGGAGCTGTTTTTT. The whole variable domain, filled in from reference TRBV7-6 and TRBJ2-2, reads GAGVSQSPRYKVTKRGQDVALRCDPISGHVSLYWYRQALGQGPEFLTYFNYEAQQDKSGLPNDRFSAERPEGSISTLTIQRTEQRDSAMYRCASSLDGAGELFFGEGSRLTVL.

This chain links TRBV5-4 with TRBJ1-1; D is unresolved. Germline V lookup: CDR1 SGHNT, CDR2 YYREEE (reference sequence). V gave up 0 bases and J gave up 8 bases, with 11 bases separating them. CDR3 size: 13 residues. The CDR3 spells CASSLDMFLEAFF. DNA of the CDR3: TGTGCCAGCAGCTTGGACATGTTCCTGGAAGCTTTCTTT.

The chain joins TRBV29-1 to TRBJ1-2; unclear D gene. The CDR3 is 12 amino acids. Trimming pared 4 bases from V and 5 bases from J, leaving 11 bases between. Germline CDR1 SQVTM, CDR2 ANQGSEA. The CDR3 is CSVGKGEYGYTF. DNA of the CDR3: TGCAGCGTTGGTAAGGGAGAATATGGCTACACCTTC.

This chain joins TRBV5-1 and TRBJ2-3, with D unresolved. The V gene lost 0 bases and the J gene lost 0 bases, with 11 bases spanning the gap. From germline, CDR1 is SGHRS and CDR2 YFSETQ. The length of the CDR3 is 16 residues. CDR3 in DNA: TGCGCCAGCAGCTTGGAGGGCAGAACTAGCACAGATACGCAGTATTTT. Its protein product is CASSLEGRTSTDTQYF.

CDR3 in amino acids: CASSIFAGTDQPQHF. Here the CDR3 DNA reads TGTGCCAGTAGTATATTTGCAGGGACGGATCAGCCCCAGCATTTT. This chain connects TRBV19 to TRBJ1-5, with a possible D match to TRBD1 (5 bases). V was shortened by 2 bases and J by 5 bases, with 13 bases between the two germline ends. The CDR3 runs 15 residues. From germline, CDR1 is LNHDA and CDR2 SQIVND (reference sequence).

This chain connects TRBV11-2 to TRBJ2-1; TRBD2 matches 13 bases. Germline V gene lookup returns CDR1 SGHAT and CDR2 FQNNGV. This CDR3 region has 16 residues. The V segment lost 8 bases and the J segment 7 bases; nucleotides outside the gene matches: 11. This chain's CDR3 is CASGPGTSGAGNEQFF. In nucleotides, the CDR3 is TGTGCCAGCGGTCCAGGGACTAGCGGGGCGGGTAATGAGCAGTTCTTC.

This clone was observed a single time. The chain couples TRBV19 to TRBJ2-7; tentative D call: TRBD2 (5 bases). The V gene's germline CDR1 is LNHDA and CDR2 SQIVND (reference sequence). Trimming removed 11 bases from V and 7 bases from J, with 21 bases in between. CDR3 length equals 13 residues. The CDR3 is CASQRDRPGEQYF. The CDR3 bases are TGTGCCTCGCAGCGAGACCGCCCGGGGGAGCAGTACTTC.